This T cell receptor (beta chain) was sequenced for a study of blood T cells in healthy people across ages. Notes on the study in general: Age showed a roughly linear inverse relationship with TCR beta diversity per million T cells. The study found TCR beta diversity correlated strongly with naive T cell percentage.

The V gene's germline CDR1 is ENHRY and CDR2 SYGVKD. The CDR3 spans 15 residues. Trimming pared 0 bases from V and 0 bases from J, leaving 9 bases between. With a J-beta primer mix and a sample-barcoded 5' primer, a second PCR ran about 7 to 11 cycles. Each cDNA molecule was tagged by a template-switch adaptor that had 12 random nucleotides. A single record per CDR3 protein comes from TCRdb applying MiXCR to the 5' RACE reads. The table lists around 1,500,000 distinct CDR3 sequences, approximately 40% of them singletons. This clonotype was seen a few times. Antigen: not known. This TCR came from a woman aged 18-35 years in good health. The chain has TRBV10-3 and TRBJ2-7; D uncertain. The specimen was blood. In DNA, the CDR3 is TGTGCCATCAGTGAGTCCCAGGAGAGCTCCTACGAGCAGTACTTC. Amino acids: CAISESQESSYEQYF.